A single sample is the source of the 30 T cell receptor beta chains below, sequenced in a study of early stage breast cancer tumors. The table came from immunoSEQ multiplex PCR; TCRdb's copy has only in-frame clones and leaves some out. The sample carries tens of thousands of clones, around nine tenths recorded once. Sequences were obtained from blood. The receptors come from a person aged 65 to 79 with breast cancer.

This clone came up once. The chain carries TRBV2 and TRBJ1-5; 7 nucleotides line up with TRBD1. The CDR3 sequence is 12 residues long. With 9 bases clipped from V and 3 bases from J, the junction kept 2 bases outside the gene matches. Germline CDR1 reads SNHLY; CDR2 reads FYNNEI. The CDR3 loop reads CARGTVNQPQHF. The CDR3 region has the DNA TGTGCCAGAGGGACAGTCAATCAGCCCCAGCATTTT.

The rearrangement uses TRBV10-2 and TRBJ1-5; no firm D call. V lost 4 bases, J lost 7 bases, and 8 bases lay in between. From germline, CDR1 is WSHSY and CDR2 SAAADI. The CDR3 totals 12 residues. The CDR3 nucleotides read TGCGCCAGCAGTGTGGCGGGACAGCCCCAGCATTTT. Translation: CASSVAGQPQHF.

The CDR3 reads CASSRTVIGTEAFF. As DNA, the CDR3 is TGTGCCAGCAGCCGTACAGTGATTGGAACTGAAGCTTTCTTT. The chain employs TRBV14 and TRBJ1-1; D not resolved. The CDR3 loop spans 14 amino acids. The V end was cut by 4 bases, the J end by 5 bases, with 14 bases between. The V gene's germline CDR1 is SGHDN and CDR2 FVKESK.

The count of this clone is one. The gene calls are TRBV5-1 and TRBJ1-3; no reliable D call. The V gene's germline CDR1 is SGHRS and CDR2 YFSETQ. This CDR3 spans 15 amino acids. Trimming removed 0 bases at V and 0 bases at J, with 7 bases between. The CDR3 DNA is TGCGCCAGCAGCTTGGGGGCAGACTCTGGAAACACCATATATTTT. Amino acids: CASSLGADSGNTIYF.

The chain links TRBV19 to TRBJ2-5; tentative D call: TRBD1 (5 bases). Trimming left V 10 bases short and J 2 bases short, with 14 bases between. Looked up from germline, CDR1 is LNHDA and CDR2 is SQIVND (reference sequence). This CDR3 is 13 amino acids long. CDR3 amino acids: CATSPQVQETQYF. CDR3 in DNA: TGTGCCACTTCGCCACAGGTACAAGAGACCCAGTACTTC. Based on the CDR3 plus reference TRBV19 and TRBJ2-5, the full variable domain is DGGITQSPKYLFRKEGQNVTLSCEQNLNHDAMYWYRQDPGQGLRLIYYSQIVNDFQKGDIAEGYSVSREKKESFPLTVTSAQKNPTAFYLCATSPQVQETQYFGPGTRLLVL.

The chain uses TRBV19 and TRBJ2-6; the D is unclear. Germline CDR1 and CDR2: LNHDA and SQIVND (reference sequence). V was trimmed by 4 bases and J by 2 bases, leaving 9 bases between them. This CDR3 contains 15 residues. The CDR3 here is CASSTNLAGANVLTF. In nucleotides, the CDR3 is TGTGCCAGTAGTACAAACTTAGCTGGGGCCAACGTCCTGACTTTC.

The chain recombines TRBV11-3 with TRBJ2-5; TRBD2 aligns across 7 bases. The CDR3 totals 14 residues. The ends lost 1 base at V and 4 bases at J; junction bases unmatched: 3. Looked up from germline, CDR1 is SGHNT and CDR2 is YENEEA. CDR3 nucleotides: TGTGCCAGCAGCTTAGGCGGGGGAGGAGAGACCCAGTACTTC. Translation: CASSLGGGGETQYF. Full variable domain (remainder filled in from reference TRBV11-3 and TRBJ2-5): EAGVVQSPRYKIIEKKQPVAFWCNPISGHNTLYWYLQNLGQGPELLIRYENEEAVDDSQLPKDRFSAERLKGVDSTLKIQPAELGDSAVYLCASSLGGGGETQYFGPGTRLLVL.

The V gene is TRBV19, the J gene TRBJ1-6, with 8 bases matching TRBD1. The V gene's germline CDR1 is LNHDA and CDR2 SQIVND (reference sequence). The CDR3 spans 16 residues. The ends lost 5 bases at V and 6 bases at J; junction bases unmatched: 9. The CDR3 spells CASSGTGTGRNSPLHF. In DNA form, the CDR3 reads TGTGCCAGTAGTGGAACCGGGACAGGCCGTAATTCACCCCTCCACTTT.

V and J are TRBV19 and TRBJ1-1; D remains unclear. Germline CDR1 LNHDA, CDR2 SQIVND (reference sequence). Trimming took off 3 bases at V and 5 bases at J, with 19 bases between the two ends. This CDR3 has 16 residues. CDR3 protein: CASSMRRERAKTEAFF. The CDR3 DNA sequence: TGTGCCAGTAGTATGCGCCGGGAGAGAGCAAAGACTGAAGCTTTCTTT.

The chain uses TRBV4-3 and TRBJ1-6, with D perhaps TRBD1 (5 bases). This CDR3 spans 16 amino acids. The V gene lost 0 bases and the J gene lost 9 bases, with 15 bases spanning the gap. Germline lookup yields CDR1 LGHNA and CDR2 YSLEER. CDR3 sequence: CASSQEGWGVSSPLHF. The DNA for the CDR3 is TGCGCCAGCAGCCAAGAGGGCTGGGGGGTGAGTTCACCCCTCCACTTT.

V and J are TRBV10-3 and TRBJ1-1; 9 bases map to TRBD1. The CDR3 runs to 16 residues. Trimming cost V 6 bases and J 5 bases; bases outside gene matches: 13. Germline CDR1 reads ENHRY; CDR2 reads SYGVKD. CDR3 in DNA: TGTGCCATCAGACCGGGACAGGGACGGGGAGAGACTGAAGCTTTCTTT. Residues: CAIRPGQGRGETEAFF.

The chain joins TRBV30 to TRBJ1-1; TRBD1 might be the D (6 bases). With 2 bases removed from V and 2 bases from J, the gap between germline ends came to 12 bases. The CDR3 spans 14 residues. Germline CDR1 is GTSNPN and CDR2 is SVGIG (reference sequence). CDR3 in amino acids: CAWSLWTVNTEAFF. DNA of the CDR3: TGTGCCTGGAGTCTCTGGACAGTCAACACTGAAGCTTTCTTT.

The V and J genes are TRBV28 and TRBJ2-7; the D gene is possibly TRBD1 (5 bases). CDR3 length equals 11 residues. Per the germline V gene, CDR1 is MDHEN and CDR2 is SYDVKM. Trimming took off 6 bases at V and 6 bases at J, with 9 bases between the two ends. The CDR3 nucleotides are TGTGCCAGCAGGGACAACGGCGAGCAGTACTTC. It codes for CASRDNGEQYF.

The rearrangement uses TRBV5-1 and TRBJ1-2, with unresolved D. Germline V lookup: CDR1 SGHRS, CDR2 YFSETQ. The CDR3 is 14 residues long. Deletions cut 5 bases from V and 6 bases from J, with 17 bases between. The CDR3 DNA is TGCGCCAGCAGTTCCTCCGTCGGGAGGGATGGCTACACCTTC. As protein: CASSSSVGRDGYTF.

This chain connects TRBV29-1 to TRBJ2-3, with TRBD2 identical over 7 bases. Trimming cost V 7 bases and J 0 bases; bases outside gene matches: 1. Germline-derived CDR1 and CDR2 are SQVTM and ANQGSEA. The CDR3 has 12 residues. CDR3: CSGSGSTDTQYF. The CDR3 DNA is TGCAGCGGTAGCGGGAGCACAGATACGCAGTATTTT.

The CDR3 reads CASSATGTETGELFF. CDR3 coding DNA: TGTGCCAGCAGTGCGACGGGAACGGAAACCGGGGAGCTGTTTTTT. This chain connects TRBV2 to TRBJ2-2; possibly TRBD2 for D (5 bases). Germline values: CDR1 SNHLY, CDR2 FYNNEI. Trimming removed 4 bases from V and 5 bases from J, with 14 bases in between. This CDR3 comprises 15 residues.

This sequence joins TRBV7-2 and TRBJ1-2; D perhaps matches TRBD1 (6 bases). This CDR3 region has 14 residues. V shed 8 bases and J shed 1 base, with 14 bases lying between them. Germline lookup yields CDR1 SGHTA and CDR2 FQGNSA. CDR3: CASATGGDNYGYTF. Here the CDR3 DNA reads TGTGCCAGCGCGACGGGGGGCGATAACTATGGCTACACCTTC.

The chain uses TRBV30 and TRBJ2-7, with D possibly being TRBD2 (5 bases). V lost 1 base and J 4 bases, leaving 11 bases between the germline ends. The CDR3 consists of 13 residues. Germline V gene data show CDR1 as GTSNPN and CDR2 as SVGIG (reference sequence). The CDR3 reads CAWSGGSWYEQYF. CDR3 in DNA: TGTGCCTGGAGTGGTGGGAGTTGGTACGAGCAGTACTTC.

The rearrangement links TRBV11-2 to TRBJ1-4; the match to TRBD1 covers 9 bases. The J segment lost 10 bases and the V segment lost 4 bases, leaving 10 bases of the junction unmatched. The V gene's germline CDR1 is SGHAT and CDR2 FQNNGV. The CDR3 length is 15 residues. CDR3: CASSSDRGAVGKLFF. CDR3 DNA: TGTGCCAGCAGCTCGGACAGGGGCGCAGTGGGAAAACTGTTTTTT.

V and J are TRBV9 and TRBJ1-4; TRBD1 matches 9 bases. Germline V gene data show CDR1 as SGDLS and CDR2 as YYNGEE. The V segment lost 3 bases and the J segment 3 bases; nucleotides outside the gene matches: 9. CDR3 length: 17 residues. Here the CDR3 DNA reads TGTGCCAGCAGCGCTTCCGGGACAGGGTGGGCTAATGAAAAACTGTTTTTT. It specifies CASSASGTGWANEKLFF.

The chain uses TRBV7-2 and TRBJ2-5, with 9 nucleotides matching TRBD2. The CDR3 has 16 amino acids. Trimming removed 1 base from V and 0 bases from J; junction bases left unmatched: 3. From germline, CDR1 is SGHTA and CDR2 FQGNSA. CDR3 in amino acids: CASSLVSGGYQETQYF. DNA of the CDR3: TGTGCCAGCAGCTTAGTCAGCGGGGGGTACCAAGAGACCCAGTACTTC.

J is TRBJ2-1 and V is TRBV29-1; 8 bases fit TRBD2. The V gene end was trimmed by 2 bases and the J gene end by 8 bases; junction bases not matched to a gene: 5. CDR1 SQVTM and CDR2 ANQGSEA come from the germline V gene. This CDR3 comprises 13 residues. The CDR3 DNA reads TGCAGCGTTGAATTAGCGGGAATCTATGAGCAGTTCTTC. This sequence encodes CSVELAGIYEQFF.

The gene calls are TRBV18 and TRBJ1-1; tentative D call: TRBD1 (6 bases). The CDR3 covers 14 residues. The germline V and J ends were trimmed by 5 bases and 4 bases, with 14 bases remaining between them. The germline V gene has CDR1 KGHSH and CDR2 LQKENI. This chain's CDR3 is CASSTTTGITEAFF. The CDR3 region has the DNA TGTGCCAGCTCAACAACGACAGGTATCACTGAAGCTTTCTTT.

For the CDR3, the DNA is TGCGCCAGCAGCTTGGGGCCTGGACTAGCTGGGGAGACCCAGTACTTC. Translation: CASSLGPGLAGETQYF. The chain uses TRBV5-1 and TRBJ2-5, with 8 bases aligning to TRBD2. CDR1 is SGHRS, CDR2 YFSETQ, per germline. V trimming: 0 bases; J trimming: 5 bases; junction bases outside the gene matches: 9. CDR3 length: 16 amino acids. The whole variable domain, filled in from reference TRBV5-1 and TRBJ2-5, reads KAGVTQTPRYLIKTRGQQVTLSCSPISGHRSVSWYQQTPGQGLQFLFEYFSETQRNKGNFPGRFSGRQFSNSRSEMNVSTLELGDSALYLCASSLGPGLAGETQYFGPGTRLLVL.

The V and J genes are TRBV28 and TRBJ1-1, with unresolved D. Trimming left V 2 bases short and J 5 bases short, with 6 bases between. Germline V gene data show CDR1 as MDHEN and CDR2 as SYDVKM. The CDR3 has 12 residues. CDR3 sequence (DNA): TGTGCCAGCAGTTTAGAGGAAACTGAAGCTTTCTTT. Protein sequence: CASSLEETEAFF.

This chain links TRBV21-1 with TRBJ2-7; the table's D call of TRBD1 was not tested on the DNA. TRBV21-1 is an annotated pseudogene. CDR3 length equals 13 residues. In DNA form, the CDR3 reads TGTACCCGCCGGGACAGGGGTTCCTACGAGCAGTACTTC. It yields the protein CTRRDRGSYEQYF.

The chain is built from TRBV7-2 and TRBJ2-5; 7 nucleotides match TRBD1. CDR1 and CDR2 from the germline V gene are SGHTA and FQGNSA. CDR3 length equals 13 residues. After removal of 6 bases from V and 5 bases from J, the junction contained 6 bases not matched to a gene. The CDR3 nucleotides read TGTGCCAGCAGACTTGGGACAGCGGAGACCCAGTACTTC. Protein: CASRLGTAETQYF.

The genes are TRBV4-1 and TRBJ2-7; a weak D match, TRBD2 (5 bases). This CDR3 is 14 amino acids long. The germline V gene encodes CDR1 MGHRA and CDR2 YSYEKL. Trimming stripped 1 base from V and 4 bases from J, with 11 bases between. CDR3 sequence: CASSQGGSVYEQYF. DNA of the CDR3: TGCGCCAGCAGCCAAGGTGGGAGCGTGTACGAGCAGTACTTC.

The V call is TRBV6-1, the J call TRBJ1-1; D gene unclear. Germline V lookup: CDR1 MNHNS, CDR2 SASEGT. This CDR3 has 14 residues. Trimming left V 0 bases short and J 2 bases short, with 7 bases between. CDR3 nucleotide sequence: TGTGCCAGCAGTGAAGCCAGGTTTAACACTGAAGCTTTCTTT. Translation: CASSEARFNTEAFF.

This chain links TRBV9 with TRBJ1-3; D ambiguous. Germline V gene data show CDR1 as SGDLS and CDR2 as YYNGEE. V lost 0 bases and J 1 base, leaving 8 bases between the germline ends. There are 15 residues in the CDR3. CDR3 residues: CASSVEVGSGNTIYF. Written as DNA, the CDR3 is TGTGCCAGCAGCGTAGAGGTCGGGTCTGGAAACACCATATATTTT. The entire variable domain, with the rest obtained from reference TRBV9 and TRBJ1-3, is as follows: DSGVTQTPKHLITATGQRVTLRCSPRSGDLSVYWYQQSLDQGLQFLIQYYNGEERAKGNILERFSAQQFPDLHSELNLSSLELGDSALYFCASSVEVGSGNTIYFGEGSWLTVV.